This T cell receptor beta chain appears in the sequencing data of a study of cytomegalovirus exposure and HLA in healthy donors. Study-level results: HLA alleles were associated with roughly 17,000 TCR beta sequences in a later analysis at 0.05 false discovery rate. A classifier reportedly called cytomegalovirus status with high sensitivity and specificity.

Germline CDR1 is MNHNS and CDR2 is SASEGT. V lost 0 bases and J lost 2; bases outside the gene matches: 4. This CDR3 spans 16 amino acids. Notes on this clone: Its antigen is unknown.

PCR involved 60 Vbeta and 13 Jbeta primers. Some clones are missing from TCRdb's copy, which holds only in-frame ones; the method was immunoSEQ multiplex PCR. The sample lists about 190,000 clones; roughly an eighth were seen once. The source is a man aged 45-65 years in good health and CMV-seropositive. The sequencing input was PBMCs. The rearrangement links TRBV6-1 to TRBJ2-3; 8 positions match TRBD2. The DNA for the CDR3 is TGTGCCAGCAGTGAAGCGGGCGGGGGGACCACAGATACGCAGTATTTT. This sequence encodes CASSEAGGGTTDTQYF.